Below, 25 T cell receptor beta chains from the same sample are listed, as sequenced in a study of T cell responses to AZD1222 COVID-19 vaccine. Generated by immunoSEQ multiplex PCR, the TCRdb table keeps only in-frame clones and is missing some. The repertoire holds about 160,000 clones, with 85% to 95% as singletons. The material was peripheral blood, obtained on day 0 of AZD1222 vaccination. The receptors derive from an adult in good health.

The chain uses TRBV2 and TRBJ1-4; D is possibly TRBD1 (6 bases). There are 15 residues in the CDR3. V was shortened by 7 bases and J by 7 bases, with 19 bases between the two germline ends. Germline V gene sequence: CDR1 SNHLY, CDR2 FYNNEI. CDR3 amino acids: CASKLQGFRSEKLFF. The CDR3 DNA reads as TGTGCCAGCAAACTACAGGGTTTTAGAAGTGAAAAACTGTTTTTT.

This clone was seen only once. V and J are TRBV9 and TRBJ2-2; 8 nucleotides agree with TRBD2. J lost 7 bases, V lost 4 bases, and 9 bases had no gene match. Germline V gene data show CDR1 as SGDLS and CDR2 as YYNGEE. This CDR3 comprises 15 residues. As DNA, the CDR3 is TGTGCCAGCAGCATCAGACTAGCGCCTGACGGGGAGCTGTTTTTT. Residues: CASSIRLAPDGELFF.

The chain employs TRBV7-9 and TRBJ1-2, with D possibly matching TRBD1 (5 bases). V shed 3 bases and J shed 4 bases, with 9 bases lying between them. Germline-derived CDR1 and CDR2 are SEHNR and FQNEAQ (reference sequence). The CDR3 is 13 amino acids. CDR3: CASSFGDAYGYTF. The CDR3 DNA reads as TGTGCCAGCAGCTTTGGGGACGCCTATGGCTACACCTTC.

CDR3 protein: CASSERTGISYEQYF. CDR3 DNA: TGTGCCAGCAGTGAGAGGACAGGAATTTCCTACGAGCAGTACTTC. The chain carries TRBV6-1 and TRBJ2-7, with 7 positions matching TRBD1. Germline-derived CDR1 and CDR2 are MNHNS and SASEGT. The CDR3 is 15 amino acids. Trimming cost V 3 bases and J 1 base; bases outside gene matches: 6.

V usage is TRBV4-1 and J usage is TRBJ2-1, with 7 bases aligning to TRBD2. The V gene's germline CDR1 is MGHRA and CDR2 YSYEKL. This CDR3 spans 16 amino acids. V lost 4 bases, J lost 4 bases, and 10 bases stayed unmatched. Here the CDR3 DNA reads TGCGCCAGCAGCCCTCTCGTCTTGGGAGGGTACAATGAGCAGTTCTTC. It translates to CASSPLVLGGYNEQFF.

This clone was counted once. This chain connects TRBV10-3 to TRBJ1-1; D may be TRBD1 (5 bases). Germline V gene data show CDR1 as ENHRY and CDR2 as SYGVKD. The CDR3 is 15 amino acids. V lost 11 bases to trimming and J lost 2 bases, with 21 bases between them. In nucleotides, the CDR3 is TGTGCCGCGCGGGACCGCCCGTATGGTAACACTGAAGCTTTCTTT. Translated, it gives CAARDRPYGNTEAFF.

The chain is built from TRBV7-8 and TRBJ1-6, with no clear D. The CDR3 has 16 residues. V lost 2 bases, J lost 6 bases, and 14 bases lay in between. The germline gives CDR1 SGHVS, CDR2 FQNEAQ. The CDR3 DNA sequence: TGTGCCAGCAGCTTACGTCCGGCAGCACTTAATTCACCCCTCCACTTT. Protein: CASSLRPAALNSPLHF.

The chain joins TRBV7-9 to TRBJ2-3; D is undetermined. CDR1 is SEHNR, CDR2 FQNEAQ, per germline (reference sequence). CDR3 length equals 13 residues. With 5 bases removed from V and 6 bases from J, the gap between germline ends came to 12 bases. For the CDR3, the DNA is TGTGCCAGCAGCCCGAAGACAACCGATACGCAGTATTTT. This gives the protein CASSPKTTDTQYF.

The chain uses TRBV7-2 and TRBJ2-5; the match to TRBD2 covers 10 bases. Per germline, CDR1 SGHTA and CDR2 FQGNSA. J was trimmed by 5 bases and V by 5 bases; bases with no gene match: 5. The CDR3 totals 14 residues. The CDR3 sequence is CASSPSGGAETQYF. CDR3 sequence (DNA): TGTGCCAGCAGCCCAAGCGGGGGGGCGGAGACCCAGTACTTC.

A note on this clone: At one boundary the junction diverges from the germline segment, which might be a read error. The V and J genes are TRBV7-7 and TRBJ2-7; D gene uncertain. CDR3 length: 13 residues. Germline V gene sequence: CDR1 SSHAT, CDR2 FNYEAQ (reference sequence). CDR3 sequence (DNA): TGTGCTAGCAGCGCTGGCGAGCTCCACGAGCAGTACTTC. It is translated as CASSAGELHEQYF.

This clone was counted a single time. This chain links TRBV29-1 with TRBJ1-1, with a tentative D call TRBD1 (5 bases). The V and J ends lost 5 bases and 4 bases respectively, with 17 bases between them. Germline CDR1 SQVTM, CDR2 ANQGSEA. CDR3 length: 14 residues. The CDR3 region is CSVHAILRATEAFF. The CDR3 DNA follows: TGCAGCGTTCACGCAATCCTCAGGGCCACTGAAGCTTTCTTT.

This chain uses TRBV15 with TRBJ1-1, with unresolved D. Germline assignment: CDR1 LNHNV and CDR2 YYDKDF (reference sequence). V dropped 0 bases and J dropped 8 bases, with 22 bases sitting between them. This CDR3 has 17 residues. The CDR3 DNA follows: TGTGCCACCAGCAGAGACTTATCCGGGCTCCAAAAGGGCGAAGCTTTCTTT. Encoded protein: CATSRDLSGLQKGEAFF.

The rearrangement joins TRBV10-3 to TRBJ2-1; D gene uncertain. CDR3 length: 16 residues. In germline, CDR1 is ENHRY, CDR2 SYGVKD. Trimming took 0 bases from V and 0 from J, leaving 9 bases between them. CDR3 DNA: TGTGCCATCAGTGAGTCCGGTCCCAACTCCTACAATGAGCAGTTCTTC. Encoded protein: CAISESGPNSYNEQFF.

The chain joins TRBV10-1 to TRBJ2-3; 15 bases match TRBD2. The CDR3 has 18 residues. Per germline, CDR1 WNHNN and CDR2 SYGVQD (reference sequence). The J segment lost 4 bases and the V segment lost 4 bases, leaving 9 bases of the junction unmatched. This chain's CDR3 is CASSARTSGGDLADTQYF. DNA for the CDR3: TGCGCCAGCAGTGCTAGGACTAGCGGGGGGGATCTGGCAGATACGCAGTATTTT.

This chain connects TRBV4-1 to TRBJ1-6; TRBD1 might be the D (6 bases). Germline CDR1 and CDR2: MGHRA and YSYEKL. Deletions cut 0 bases from V and 10 bases from J, with 13 bases between. This CDR3 has 15 amino acids. Written as DNA, the CDR3 is TGCGCCAGCAGCCAAGAAGGGGGGGGCGGATCACCCCTCCACTTT. This sequence encodes CASSQEGGGGSPLHF.

The J gene is TRBJ1-1, the V gene TRBV6-2 or TRBV6-3; D uncertain. The germline CDR1 and CDR2 sequences are MNHEY and SVGEGT. The CDR3 has 13 residues. V was shortened by 2 bases and J by 3 bases, with 7 bases between the two germline ends. The DNA for the CDR3 is TGTGCCAGCAGTTACGACGGGGACACTGAAGCTTTCTTT. Its translation is CASSYDGDTEAFF.

This clone was detected a few times. This sequence joins TRBV7-9 and TRBJ1-2, with unresolved D. The CDR3 consists of 15 residues. CDR1 and CDR2 (germline): SEHNR, FQNEAQ (reference sequence). The V and J ends lost 1 base and 4 bases respectively, with 13 bases between them. DNA of the CDR3: TGTGCCAGCAGCTTAGACGCTGGGGATACCTATGGCTACACCTTC. Translated, it gives CASSLDAGDTYGYTF.

CDR3 region: CASSRVDYGYTF. Written as DNA, the CDR3 is TGTGCCAGCAGCCGGGTGGACTATGGCTACACCTTC. The J gene is TRBJ1-2, the V gene TRBV7-9; no clear D gene. The CDR3 runs to 12 residues. Trimming took off 5 bases at V and 3 bases at J, with 7 bases between the two ends. The germline gives CDR1 SEHNR, CDR2 FQNEAQ (reference sequence). Drawing the rest from reference TRBV7-9 and TRBJ1-2, the complete variable domain is DTGVSQNPRHKITKRGQNVTFRCDPISEHNRLYWYRQTLGQGPEFLTYFQNEAQLEKSRLLSDRFSAERPKGSFSTLEIQRTEQGDSAMYLCASSRVDYGYTFGSGTRLTVV.

The chain joins TRBV5-1 to TRBJ2-1; 8 bases are a match to TRBD1. CDR1 is SGHRS and CDR2 is YFSETQ in the germline V gene. With V trimmed by 0 bases and J by 6 bases, 2 bases remained unmatched. The CDR3 loop spans 14 amino acids. This CDR3 reads CASSLGQGINEQFF. The CDR3 bases are TGCGCCAGCAGCTTGGGACAGGGGATCAATGAGCAGTTCTTC.

This clone was counted between two and nine times. The chain carries TRBV7-9 and TRBJ2-5; no reliable D call. The germline CDR1 and CDR2 sequences are SEHNR and FQNEAQ (reference sequence). CDR3 length: 13 amino acids. V was pared by 4 bases and J by 7 bases, with 13 bases between. CDR3 nucleotide sequence: TGTGCCAGCAGCTCGTCAAGCACGGTGACCCAGTACTTC. This encodes CASSSSSTVTQYF.

V gene TRBV7-8 combines with J gene TRBJ2-7; D is perhaps TRBD2 (5 bases). The germline V gene encodes CDR1 SGHVS and CDR2 FQNEAQ. The CDR3 covers 12 residues. V lost 4 bases to trimming and J lost 3 bases, with 7 bases between them. The CDR3 protein is CASSSGNYEQYF. CDR3 in DNA: TGTGCCAGCAGCTCGGGAAACTACGAGCAGTACTTC.

V usage is TRBV5-8 and J usage is TRBJ1-5, with D maybe TRBD1 (6 bases). Germline CDR1 SGHTS, CDR2 YDEGEE. The V and J ends lost 1 base and 3 bases respectively, with 11 bases between them. This CDR3 region has 15 residues. CDR3 in DNA: TGTGCCAGCAGCTTGAGGGGGGGCATCAATCAGCCCCAGCATTTT. Its translation: CASSLRGGINQPQHF.

This clone was detected once. The genes are TRBV4-2 and TRBJ1-2; no reliable D call. Germline V gene data show CDR1 as LGHNA and CDR2 as YNFKEQ. The CDR3 runs 13 residues. The V gene lost 0 bases and the J gene lost 2 bases, with 4 bases spanning the gap. The CDR3 reads CASSQDRNYGYTF. The CDR3 region has the DNA TGTGCCAGCAGCCAAGATCGGAACTATGGCTACACCTTC.

The chain joins TRBV30 to TRBJ1-6; D might be TRBD1 (5 bases). The CDR3 has 18 amino acids. CDR1 and CDR2 from the germline V gene are GTSNPN and SVGIG (reference sequence). Trimming left V 0 bases short and J 4 bases short, with 19 bases between. CDR3 loop: CAWSVLKGTSGYNSPLHF. In nucleotides, the CDR3 is TGTGCCTGGAGTGTACTAAAAGGGACGAGCGGGTATAATTCACCCCTCCACTTT.

The chain joins TRBV15 to TRBJ1-2; D unclear. Trimming shortened V by 1 base and J by 6 bases, and 9 bases separated the two germline ends. The CDR3 covers 13 residues. Looked up from germline, CDR1 is LNHNV and CDR2 is YYDKDF (reference sequence). In nucleotides, the CDR3 is TGTGCCACCAGCAGAGCCGGATCTGATGGCTACACCTTC. It is translated as CATSRAGSDGYTF.